The 24 T cell receptor beta chains below come from one sample, sequenced in a study of blood T cell repertoires in COVID-19. Assay used: immunoSEQ multiplex PCR; TCRdb lists only in-frame clones, some missing. The sample carries 70,000 or so clones, roughly 80% recorded once. The sequencing sample was made of peripheral blood. These receptors originate from a man aged 55 to 70 with acute or convalescent COVID-19.

This chain joins TRBV5-4 and TRBJ1-4; TRBD1 matches at 10 bases. V dropped 0 bases and J dropped 6; count of bases not matched to a gene: 2. This CDR3 is 15 amino acids long. Germline lookup yields CDR1 SGHNT and CDR2 YYREEE (reference sequence). The CDR3 region has the DNA TGTGCCAGCAGCTTGGGGGGGACAGGGGATGAAAAACTGTTTTTT. Its translation is CASSLGGTGDEKLFF.

This clone was found a few times. The rearrangement joins TRBV18 to TRBJ1-1; D unresolved. The V end was cut by 2 bases, the J end by 4 bases, with 14 bases between. CDR1 is KGHSH and CDR2 is LQKENI in the germline V gene. This CDR3 region has 15 residues. The CDR3 DNA follows: TGTGCCAGCTCACCAACTATTGCAGTCGGCACTGAAGCTTTCTTT. Translation gives CASSPTIAVGTEAFF.

V and J are TRBV19 and TRBJ2-5, with TRBD2 identical over 7 bases. Germline V gives CDR1 LNHDA, CDR2 SQIVND (reference sequence). This CDR3 region has 13 residues. After removal of 3 bases from V and 7 bases from J, the junction contained 5 bases not matched to a gene. The CDR3 region is CASSMGGTWTQYF. CDR3 in DNA: TGTGCCAGTAGTATGGGGGGGACCTGGACCCAGTACTTC.

The CDR3 DNA reads TGTGCCAGTAGGAACCGGGACGGGAGCTCCTACGAGCAGTACTTC. Encoded protein: CASRNRDGSSYEQYF. V usage is TRBV19 and J usage is TRBJ2-7, with D possibly matching TRBD2 (6 bases). Germline lookup yields CDR1 LNHDA and CDR2 SQIVND (reference sequence). This CDR3 comprises 15 residues. V dropped 6 bases and J dropped 0 bases, with 15 bases sitting between them.

The chain has TRBV10-3 and TRBJ2-6, with TRBD1 matching 11 bases. Germline values: CDR1 ENHRY, CDR2 SYGVKD. V gave up 4 bases and J gave up 2 bases; unmatched junction bases: 4. The CDR3 has 17 residues. CDR3 loop: CAISADRGQPGANVLTF. The CDR3 DNA sequence: TGTGCCATCAGTGCGGACAGGGGGCAACCTGGGGCCAACGTCCTGACTTTC.

This clone was seen a handful of times. The chain joins TRBV29-1 to TRBJ2-2; 8 bases are a match to TRBD2. The CDR3 is made up of 16 amino acids. Trimming at V came to 6 bases and at J to 5 bases, leaving 14 bases not matched to a gene. The germline V gene encodes CDR1 SQVTM and CDR2 ANQGSEA. The CDR3 coding sequence is TGCAGCGTAGAACGGGCGGGGGGCGTAGGGACCGGGGAGCTGTTTTTT. Translation: CSVERAGGVGTGELFF.

V and J are TRBV9 and TRBJ1-6, with 7 bases that match TRBD1. The trim removed 2 bases at V and 5 bases at J, leaving 1 base unmatched. This CDR3 contains 14 residues. Germline loops: CDR1 SGDLS, CDR2 YYNGEE. The CDR3 reads CASSVTGDNSPLHF. The CDR3, as DNA: TGTGCCAGCAGCGTTACAGGGGATAATTCACCCCTCCACTTT.

The genes are TRBV7-8 and TRBJ1-1; D is perhaps TRBD1 (5 bases). Germline V CDR1 and CDR2: SGHVS, FQNEAQ. V was clipped by 6 bases and J by 1 base, with 12 bases between them. The CDR3 is 14 amino acids. The CDR3 region has the DNA TGTGCCAGCAGGCGGGGAGGACAGAACACTGAAGCTTTCTTT. Translating it yields CASRRGGQNTEAFF.

The chain recombines TRBV11-3 with TRBJ2-7; TRBD1 might be the D (6 bases). The V end was cut by 2 bases, the J end by 1 base, with 9 bases between. CDR1 and CDR2 (germline): SGHNT, YENEEA. There are 14 residues in the CDR3. The CDR3, as DNA: TGTGCCAGCAGCTTAACGACAGGTTCCTACGAGCAGTACTTC. This encodes CASSLTTGSYEQYF.

The chain employs TRBV2 and TRBJ2-3, with 13 nucleotides matching TRBD2. CDR1 and CDR2 (germline): SNHLY, FYNNEI. V lost 5 bases to trimming and J lost 4 bases; unmatched junction nucleotides: 3. CDR3 length equals 15 residues. CDR3 region: CASSKLAGGPDTQYF. DNA of the CDR3: TGTGCCAGCAGTAAACTAGCGGGGGGGCCAGATACGCAGTATTTT.

The chain carries TRBV7-9 and TRBJ1-5; 10 nucleotides line up with TRBD1. Per the germline V gene, CDR1 is SEHNR and CDR2 is FQNEAQ (reference sequence). CDR3 length: 14 amino acids. Germline trimming cut 5 bases from V and 6 bases from J; bases unmatched to any gene: 4. The DNA of the CDR3 is TGTGCCAGCAGCACTGACAGGGGGCCTCAGCCCCAGCATTTT. Encoded protein: CASSTDRGPQPQHF. Full variable domain (rest looked up from reference TRBV7-9 and TRBJ1-5): DTGVSQNPRHKITKRGQNVTFRCDPISEHNRLYWYRQTLGQGPEFLTYFQNEAQLEKSRLLSDRFSAERPKGSFSTLEIQRTEQGDSAMYLCASSTDRGPQPQHFGDGTRLSIL.

V and J are TRBV5-1 and TRBJ2-5, with TRBD2 as a possible D gene (6 bases). The germline V gene encodes CDR1 SGHRS and CDR2 YFSETQ. Between the trimmed V and J ends, which lost 5 bases and 5 bases, there was a span of 10 bases. The CDR3 is 12 residues long. CDR3 amino acids: CASREGRETQYF. CDR3 nucleotides: TGCGCCAGCAGGGAGGGGCGGGAGACCCAGTACTTC. Drawing the rest from reference TRBV5-1 and TRBJ2-5, the complete variable domain is KAGVTQTPRYLIKTRGQQVTLSCSPISGHRSVSWYQQTPGQGLQFLFEYFSETQRNKGNFPGRFSGRQFSNSRSEMNVSTLELGDSALYLCASREGRETQYFGPGTRLLVL.

This chain joins TRBV2 and TRBJ1-3; 9 bases are shared with TRBD1. The germline V gene encodes CDR1 SNHLY and CDR2 FYNNEI. V lost 6 bases and J lost 4; bases outside the gene matches: 16. This CDR3 is built from 18 residues. The CDR3: CASSAFGPGQGPGNTIYF. For the CDR3, the DNA is TGTGCCAGCAGCGCTTTTGGGCCTGGACAGGGGCCCGGAAACACCATATATTTT. The entire variable domain, with the rest obtained from reference TRBV2 and TRBJ1-3, is as follows: EPEVTQTPSHQVTQMGQEVILRCVPISNHLYFYWYRQILGQKVEFLVSFYNNEISEKSEIFDDQFSVERPDGSNFTLKIRSTKLEDSAMYFCASSAFGPGQGPGNTIYFGEGSWLTVV.

J is TRBJ1-2 and V is TRBV5-6; D unclear. The V gene's germline CDR1 is SGHDT and CDR2 YYEEEE. The CDR3 spans 11 residues. V was pared by 2 bases and J by 4 bases, with 3 bases between. In DNA, the CDR3 is TGTGCCAGCAGCTTCGGCTATGGCTACACCTTC. Encoded protein: CASSFGYGYTF.

The V and J genes are TRBV1 and TRBJ1-2; TRBD1 was called by the table and not checked on the DNA. TRBV1 is a known pseudogene. The CDR3 length is 14 residues. The CDR3 region is CTSSQSQGENGYTF. CDR3 nucleotides: TGCACCAGCAGCCAAAGCCAGGGGGAGAATGGCTACACCTTC.

The V gene is TRBV29-1, the J gene TRBJ1-1; 9 bases match TRBD1. Germline V CDR1 and CDR2: SQVTM, ANQGSEA. The CDR3 is made up of 19 amino acids. V lost 5 bases, J lost 3 bases, and 22 bases stayed unmatched. CDR3 bases: TGCAGCGTTTTAGGGGGCGTTATAAACAGGGGGCGTCTGGACACTGAAGCTTTCTTT. As protein: CSVLGGVINRGRLDTEAFF.

V is TRBV4-3 and J is TRBJ1-6, with 9 bases lining up with TRBD1. This CDR3 spans 15 amino acids. V lost 1 base to trimming and J lost 10 bases; unmatched junction nucleotides: 5. Germline V gene sequence: CDR1 LGHNA, CDR2 YSLEER. The CDR3 is CASSQGTGEASPLHF. In DNA, the CDR3 is TGCGCCAGCAGCCAAGGGACAGGGGAGGCGTCACCCCTCCACTTT.

This clone was counted between two and nine times. The chain links TRBV7-9 to TRBJ2-7; tentative D call: TRBD1 (7 bases). This CDR3 has 16 amino acids. The V end lost 5 bases, the J end lost 3 bases, and 20 bases lay between the germline ends. Germline CDR1 reads SEHNR; CDR2 reads FQNEAQ (reference sequence). CDR3 in DNA: TGTGCCAGCAGCCACCCCAAGACCCAGGGGGGCTACGAGCAGTACTTC. Protein sequence: CASSHPKTQGGYEQYF.

The chain uses TRBV6-2 or TRBV6-3 and TRBJ2-7; possibly TRBD1 for D (5 bases). Germline lookup yields CDR1 MNHEY and CDR2 SVGEGT. V dropped 0 bases and J dropped 6 bases, with 12 bases sitting between them. The CDR3 extends over 14 amino acids. CDR3: CASSYSAQGTEQYF. CDR3 DNA sequence: TGTGCCAGCAGTTACTCGGCGCAGGGAACCGAGCAGTACTTC.

This rearrangement joins TRBV18 to TRBJ2-2, with D possibly being TRBD2 (5 bases). The CDR3 has 18 residues. Germline-derived CDR1 and CDR2 are KGHSH and LQKENI. Trimming took 0 bases from V and 0 from J, leaving 14 bases between them. In DNA form, the CDR3 reads TGTGCCAGCTCACCACCTCCCGGAACGGGGTCGAACACCGGGGAGCTGTTTTTT. Protein product: CASSPPPGTGSNTGELFF.

The chain links TRBV2 to TRBJ1-5; 9 bases map to TRBD1. The germline gives CDR1 SNHLY, CDR2 FYNNEI. This CDR3 is 15 amino acids long. The J segment lost 2 bases and the V segment lost 8 bases, leaving 7 bases of the junction unmatched. The CDR3 protein is CASRGQGLGNQPQHF. The CDR3 region has the DNA TGTGCCAGCCGGGGACAGGGTTTAGGCAATCAGCCCCAGCATTTT.

In its sample, this clone was seen once. The chain recombines TRBV4-3 with TRBJ1-5; D is perhaps TRBD1 (5 bases). CDR3 length: 17 residues. In germline, CDR1 is LGHNA, CDR2 YSLEER. The germline V and J ends were trimmed by 1 base and 4 bases, with 17 bases remaining between them. The CDR3 DNA sequence: TGCGCCAGCAGCCAAGTGCCAGGGCGAGGAGAGAATCAGCCCCAGCATTTT. It encodes CASSQVPGRGENQPQHF.

This chain joins TRBV4-1 and TRBJ2-7, with a weak D call TRBD2 (5 bases). Germline V gene sequence: CDR1 MGHRA, CDR2 YSYEKL. This CDR3 spans 16 amino acids. V shed 0 bases and J shed 2 bases, with 14 bases lying between them. The CDR3 region is CASSQDPQSGTYEQYF. In nucleotides, the CDR3 is TGCGCCAGCAGCCAAGATCCCCAAAGCGGCACCTACGAGCAGTACTTC.

The chain recombines TRBV7-8 with TRBJ1-5; D gene unclear. In germline, CDR1 is SGHVS, CDR2 FQNEAQ. The CDR3 covers 14 residues. Trimming took off 0 bases at V and 3 bases at J, with 6 bases between the two ends. CDR3 protein: CASSLAQVNQPQHF. CDR3 DNA sequence: TGTGCCAGCAGCTTAGCTCAGGTCAATCAGCCCCAGCATTTT.